Listed here are 4 T cell receptor beta chains from one sample, sequenced in a study of blood T cells in healthy people across ages. Combining a sample-barcoded 5' primer with a J-beta primer mix, a second PCR ran for roughly 6 to 12 cycles. Each CDR3 protein gets one entry after TCRdb re-called the 5' RACE reads with MiXCR. The table includes some 900,000 distinct CDR3 sequences, around 26% detected once. Sample: blood. The receptors originated from a woman of 80 years or more in good health.

This clonotype was counted only a few times. J is TRBJ2-3 and V is TRBV29-1; D is possibly TRBD2 (6 bases). The germline V gene has CDR1 SQVTM and CDR2 ANQGSEA. The CDR3 has 14 residues. The CDR3: CKFRGEANSDTQYF. DNA for the CDR3: TGCAAATTCCGTGGGGAGGCCAACTCAGATACGCAGTATTTT.

Many counts were recorded for this clonotype. This chain connects TRBV6-5 to TRBJ2-3; D is uncertain. The CDR3 has 14 residues. Germline V gene data show CDR1 as MNHEY and CDR2 as SVGAGI. V lost 4 bases and J lost 3, with 11 bases in between. The CDR3 sequence is CASSLRRDTDTQYF. For the CDR3, the DNA is TGTGCCAGCAGTTTACGTAGGGATACAGATACGCAGTATTTT.

The CDR3 coding sequence is TGTGCCAGCAGCTCCCGTCTTAGGGGTGGGGAGACCCAGTACTTC. Amino acid sequence: CASSSRLRGGETQYF. The rearrangement joins TRBV7-2 to TRBJ2-7, with a tentative D call TRBD1 (5 bases). The better agreement between TRBJ2-5 and the DNA end casts doubt on the J call. This CDR3 region has 15 residues. Germline V CDR1 and CDR2: SGHTA, FQGNSA.

Only a few counts were recorded for this clonotype. This rearrangement joins TRBV12-3 or TRBV12-4 to TRBJ2-1; 11 nucleotides line up with TRBD2. Germline trimming cut 7 bases from V and 1 base from J; bases unmatched to any gene: 6. The CDR3 is 16 residues long. The chain's CDR3 is CASTPGLAASYNEQFF. CDR3 bases: TGTGCCAGCACTCCGGGACTAGCGGCTTCCTACAATGAGCAGTTCTTC.